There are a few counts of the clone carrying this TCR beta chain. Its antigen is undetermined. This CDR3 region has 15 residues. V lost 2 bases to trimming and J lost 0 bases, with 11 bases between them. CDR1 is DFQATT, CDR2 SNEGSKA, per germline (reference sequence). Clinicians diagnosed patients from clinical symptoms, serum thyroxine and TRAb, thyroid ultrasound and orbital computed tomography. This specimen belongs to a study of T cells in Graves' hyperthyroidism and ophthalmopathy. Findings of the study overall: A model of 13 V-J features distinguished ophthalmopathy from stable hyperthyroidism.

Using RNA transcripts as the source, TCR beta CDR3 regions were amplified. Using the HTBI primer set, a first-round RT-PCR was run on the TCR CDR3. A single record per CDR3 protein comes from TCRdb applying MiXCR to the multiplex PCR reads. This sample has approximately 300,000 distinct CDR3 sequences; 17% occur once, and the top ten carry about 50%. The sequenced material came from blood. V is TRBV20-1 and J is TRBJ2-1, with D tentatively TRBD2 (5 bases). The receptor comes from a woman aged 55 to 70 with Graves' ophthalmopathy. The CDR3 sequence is CSARLAPSSYNEQFF. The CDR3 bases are TGCAGTGCTAGATTAGCGCCAAGCTCCTACAATGAGCAGTTCTTC.